This TCR beta chain was sequenced for a study of CD8+CD57+ T cells in acquired aplastic anemia. About the research overall: The sorted CD4+ and CD8+ cells yielded an average around 3.2 ug of DNA. Healthy donors gave approximately 9.8 million reads on average for CD4+ cells.

CDR3 length: 14 amino acids. Trimming pared 0 bases from V and 5 bases from J, leaving 11 bases between. Looked up from germline, CDR1 is SEHNR and CDR2 is FQNEAQ (reference sequence). Genomic DNA acted as the template from which TCR beta VDJ combination and CDR3 sequence profiling were carried out. In TCRdb, the reads were re-called with MiXCR into one record per CDR3 protein. The sample has 150,000 or so distinct CDR3 sequences, 55% to 70% seen once; the top ten hold about 41%. Source material: sorted CD4+, CD8+, or CD8+CD57+ T cells (not recorded which) from PBMCs. This TCR derives from a human donor in good health. The chain uses TRBV7-9 and TRBJ2-7; no clear D. CDR3 residues: CASSLASSLNEQYF. In DNA, the CDR3 is TGTGCCAGCAGCTTAGCCAGCTCGCTAAACGAGCAGTACTTC.